Below are 32 T cell receptor beta chains sequenced from a single sample in a study of T cells in localized non-small cell lung cancer. Repertoires were generated with immunoSEQ multiplex PCR, while TCRdb's copy carries only in-frame clones and drops some. This sample has 2,500 to 3,000 clones, with about 20% found just once. Sequenced material: lung tumor tissue, taken before any cancer treatment. Source of these receptors: a male donor older than 55 with stage II squamous cell lung carcinoma.

This clone showed up just a few times. V and J are TRBV6-8 and TRBJ2-3, with 9 bases that match TRBD2. V lost 4 bases, J lost 2 bases, and 10 bases stayed unmatched. CDR3 length: 17 amino acids. In germline, CDR1 is MNHGY, CDR2 SAAAGT. CDR3 in amino acids: CASSSSLAGANTDTQYF. The CDR3 DNA is TGTGCCAGCAGTTCCTCCTTAGCGGGAGCTAACACAGATACGCAGTATTTT.

The CDR3 reads CASSYSNPGGYEQYF. The CDR3 bases are TGTGCCAGCAGTTACTCGAACCCGGGAGGGTACGAGCAGTACTTC. This chain connects TRBV6-8 to TRBJ2-7, with 8 positions matching TRBD2. The V gene end was trimmed by 0 bases and the J gene end by 4 bases; junction bases not matched to a gene: 5. Germline CDR1 reads MNHGY; CDR2 reads SAAAGT. This CDR3 spans 15 amino acids.

The J gene is TRBJ1-2, the V gene TRBV15; 7 positions agree with TRBD1. Trimming cost V 6 bases and J 0 bases; bases outside gene matches: 7. This CDR3 contains 15 residues. CDR1 and CDR2 (germline): LNHNV, YYDKDF (reference sequence). CDR3: CATRGQDLANYGYTF. The CDR3 DNA sequence: TGTGCCACCAGAGGACAGGACCTAGCTAACTATGGCTACACCTTC.

This clone has just one count. The gene calls are TRBV14 and TRBJ2-2, with 7 nucleotides matching TRBD2. CDR3 length: 16 amino acids. Unmatched junction bases numbered 5, after V lost 4 bases and J lost 0 bases. Germline V gene data show CDR1 as SGHDN and CDR2 as FVKESK. DNA of the CDR3: TGTGCCAGCAGCCCTCTAGCGGTGTCGAACACCGGGGAGCTGTTTTTT. Residues: CASSPLAVSNTGELFF.

The chain links TRBV6-8 to TRBJ1-1; possible D gene TRBD1, 5 bases. The CDR3 has 14 amino acids. The germline CDR1 and CDR2 sequences are MNHGY and SAAAGT. Trimming stripped 5 bases from V and 4 bases from J, with 14 bases between. The CDR3 loop reads CASSLAGGATEAFF. DNA of the CDR3: TGTGCCAGCAGTCTCGCGGGAGGGGCCACTGAAGCTTTCTTT.

The CDR3 DNA is TGTGCCAGCTTTGGGGGACCCGAAAACTCACCCCTCCACTTT. Residues: CASFGGPENSPLHF. This chain joins TRBV28 and TRBJ1-6; D is possibly TRBD1 (5 bases). V lost 8 bases, J lost 10 bases, and 18 bases lay in between. Germline CDR1 and CDR2: MDHEN and SYDVKM. The CDR3 has 14 amino acids.

This chain joins TRBV18 and TRBJ2-2; 7 positions match TRBD1. This CDR3 region has 17 residues. Germline V lookup: CDR1 KGHSH, CDR2 LQKENI. J was trimmed by 4 bases and V by 1 base; bases with no gene match: 9. CDR3 sequence: CASSPLKGATGTGELFF. Here the CDR3 DNA reads TGTGCCAGCTCACCACTCAAGGGGGCGACGGGCACCGGGGAGCTGTTTTTT.

The J gene is TRBJ2-7, the V gene TRBV19; possible D gene TRBD2, 7 bases. Germline CDR1 is LNHDA and CDR2 is SQIVND (reference sequence). There are 14 residues in the CDR3. V was trimmed by 9 bases and J by 9 bases, leaving 24 bases between them. CDR3 protein: CASTSGTQPTRQYF. In DNA, the CDR3 is TGTGCCAGCACCAGCGGGACACAACCTACGAGGCAGTACTTC.

Judged by abundance, this clone is medium-sized. The chain is built from TRBV6-8 and TRBJ1-3, with 7 bases fitting TRBD1. CDR3 length equals 15 residues. Trimming cost V 5 bases and J 0 bases; bases outside gene matches: 4. From germline, CDR1 is MNHGY and CDR2 SAAAGT. CDR3 region: CASSRQGLSGNTIYF. In DNA form, the CDR3 reads TGTGCCAGCAGTAGACAGGGACTCTCTGGAAACACCATATATTTT.

Only a few counts were recorded for this clone. The chain carries TRBV25-1 and TRBJ2-5; 7 bases agree with TRBD1. The germline CDR1 and CDR2 sequences are MGHDK and SYGVNS. Trimming took 4 bases from V and 5 from J; bases not matched to a gene: 4. The CDR3 length is 13 residues. The CDR3 loop is CASSGQGVETQYF. In DNA form, the CDR3 reads TGTGCCAGCAGTGGACAGGGCGTGGAGACCCAGTACTTC.

The chain carries TRBV6-8 and TRBJ1-2; 7 nucleotides align to TRBD1. J lost 4 bases, V lost 5 bases, and 16 bases had no gene match. There are 17 residues in the CDR3. Per germline, CDR1 MNHGY and CDR2 SAAAGT. The CDR3 coding sequence is TGTGCCAGCAGTCCGAACCGACAGGGTGGGGTGATCTATGGCTACACCTTC. Translated, it gives CASSPNRQGGVIYGYTF.

V and J are TRBV19 and TRBJ2-5, with D hard to call. V shed 2 bases and J shed 4 bases, with 5 bases lying between them. This CDR3 region has 12 residues. Germline V gene lookup returns CDR1 LNHDA and CDR2 SQIVND (reference sequence). CDR3 amino acids: CASSINGETQYF. DNA for the CDR3: TGTGCCAGTAGTATAAATGGAGAGACCCAGTACTTC.

The V call is TRBV25-1, the J call TRBJ2-1; D call uncertain. This CDR3 contains 12 residues. From germline, CDR1 is MGHDK and CDR2 SYGVNS. Trimming took off 3 bases at V and 9 bases at J, with 9 bases between the two ends. CDR3 protein: CASSDSFSEQFF. The CDR3 DNA sequence: TGTGCCAGCAGTGATAGCTTCAGTGAGCAGTTCTTC.

This clone has a handful of counts. The rearrangement joins TRBV6-8 to TRBJ2-5; TRBD1 or TRBD2 may be the D gene (5 bases each). Trimming took off 6 bases at V and 7 bases at J, with 18 bases between the two ends. This CDR3 region has 14 residues. Germline lookup yields CDR1 MNHGY and CDR2 SAAAGT. The CDR3 is CASRRTRGGGTQYF. The CDR3 DNA sequence: TGTGCCAGCAGACGGACCCGAGGTGGGGGGACCCAGTACTTC.

This clone was detected many times. The chain carries TRBV7-2 and TRBJ1-3; D gene unclear. Trimming left V 1 base short and J 2 bases short, with 3 bases between. Germline lookup yields CDR1 SGHTA and CDR2 FQGNSA. The CDR3 is 13 amino acids. Here the CDR3 reads CASSLGPGNTIYF. DNA of the CDR3: TGTGCCAGCAGCTTAGGACCTGGAAACACCATATATTTT. Variable domain in full (rest from reference TRBV7-2 and TRBJ1-3): GAGVSQSPSNKVTEKGKDVELRCDPISGHTALYWYRQSLGQGLEFLIYFQGNSAPDKSGLPSDRFSAERTGGSVSTLTIQRTQQEDSAVYLCASSLGPGNTIYFGEGSWLTVV.

The V gene is TRBV6-8, the J gene TRBJ2-3; the D call may be TRBD1 or TRBD2 (5 bases each). Germline CDR1 is MNHGY and CDR2 is SAAAGT. Trimming took off 5 bases at V and 1 base at J, with 13 bases between the two ends. The CDR3 extends over 15 amino acids. As DNA, the CDR3 is TGTGCCAGCAGTGTAGTGGGGGTCCGCACAGATACGCAGTATTTT. Residues: CASSVVGVRTDTQYF.

J is TRBJ2-7 and V is TRBV6-8, with 10 nucleotides matching TRBD1. The CDR3 has 13 amino acids. Germline lookup yields CDR1 MNHGY and CDR2 SAAAGT. The V gene end was trimmed by 10 bases and the J gene end by 5 bases; junction bases not matched to a gene: 8. CDR3 DNA sequence: TGTGCCATAAACCGGGACAGGGGAAACGAGCAGTACTTC. The encoded protein is CAINRDRGNEQYF.

By share of the sample, this clone is large. The chain employs TRBV6-8 and TRBJ2-1, with D unresolved. This CDR3 has 15 residues. Looked up from germline, CDR1 is MNHGY and CDR2 is SAAAGT. Trimming left V 5 bases short and J 0 bases short, with 11 bases between. CDR3 residues: CASSDGLSSYNEQFF. The DNA for the CDR3 is TGTGCCAGCAGTGACGGGTTGAGCTCCTACAATGAGCAGTTCTTC.

The chain carries TRBV5-1 and TRBJ2-1; D unclear. The V end lost 3 bases, the J end lost 0 bases, and 7 bases lay between the germline ends. Germline V gene lookup returns CDR1 SGHRS and CDR2 YFSETQ. The CDR3 runs 14 residues. The CDR3 coding sequence is TGCGCCAGCAGCTCGGACGGCTCCTACAATGAGCAGTTCTTC. Translated: CASSSDGSYNEQFF. The entire variable domain, with the rest obtained from reference TRBV5-1 and TRBJ2-1, is as follows: KAGVTQTPRYLIKTRGQQVTLSCSPISGHRSVSWYQQTPGQGLQFLFEYFSETQRNKGNFPGRFSGRQFSNSRSEMNVSTLELGDSALYLCASSSDGSYNEQFFGPGTRLTVL.

This clone showed up just a few times. This chain joins TRBV6-8 and TRBJ1-6; TRBD1 might be the D (5 bases). CDR1 MNHGY and CDR2 SAAAGT come from the germline V gene. The CDR3 has 16 residues. The germline V and J ends were trimmed by 0 bases and 5 bases, with 11 bases remaining between them. The CDR3 nucleotides read TGTGCCAGCAGTTACTCGATTAGGGGCCATAATTCACCCCTCCACTTT. It specifies CASSYSIRGHNSPLHF.

The chain employs TRBV28 and TRBJ1-2, with a possible D match to TRBD1 (6 bases). V was cut by 1 base and J by 13 bases, with 19 bases left in between. The germline CDR1 and CDR2 sequences are MDHEN and SYDVKM. The CDR3 is made up of 14 amino acids. In nucleotides, the CDR3 is TGTGCCAGCAGTTTATCCGGGACACAATCCGTCCGCACCTTC. Residues: CASSLSGTQSVRTF.

This clone is labeled as large. The DNA of the CDR3 is TGTGCCAGCTCACAGGCGATTTTCACTGAAGCTTTCTTT. This codes for CASSQAIFTEAFF. The V gene is TRBV18, the J gene TRBJ1-1; D unresolved. Germline assignment: CDR1 KGHSH and CDR2 LQKENI. Trimming took off 4 bases at V and 4 bases at J, with 10 bases between the two ends. CDR3 length: 13 residues.

The J gene is TRBJ2-7, the V gene TRBV11-3; 9 bases line up with TRBD1. Germline lookup yields CDR1 SGHNT and CDR2 YENEEA. The CDR3 has 14 amino acids. Trimming took 4 bases from V and 4 from J; bases not matched to a gene: 5. CDR3 DNA: TGTGCCAGCAGCTACAGGGGGCGGGTTTACGAGCAGTACTTC. Translated, it gives CASSYRGRVYEQYF.

V gene TRBV9 combines with J gene TRBJ2-2, with TRBD1 as a possible D gene (5 bases). The germline CDR1 and CDR2 sequences are SGDLS and YYNGEE. The CDR3 spans 12 residues. Trimming stripped 5 bases from V and 5 bases from J, with 7 bases between. DNA of the CDR3: TGTGCCAGCAGAGGGGAAACCGGGGAGCTGTTTTTT. Translated: CASRGETGELFF.

This clone appeared a few times. This chain uses TRBV21-1 with TRBJ1-2. TRBV21-1 is labeled a pseudogene. This CDR3 region has 14 residues. CDR3 sequence reads: CASSSPGQNYGYTF. The CDR3 region has the DNA TGTGCCAGCAGCTCCCCGGGGCAGAACTATGGCTACACCTTC.

This clone qualifies as medium-sized. The chain couples TRBV19 to TRBJ1-1; D call uncertain. Trimming shortened V by 7 bases and J by 12 bases, and 24 bases separated the two germline ends. The CDR3 totals 14 residues. The germline V gene encodes CDR1 LNHDA and CDR2 SQIVND (reference sequence). The CDR3 bases are TGTGCCAGTACTAATGACGTCAGTCTTCGGAAAACTTTCTTT. Encoded protein: CASTNDVSLRKTFF.

A few counts support this clone. This chain uses TRBV11-3 with TRBJ1-1, with 9 bases matching TRBD1. Germline CDR1 is SGHNT and CDR2 is YENEEA. CDR3 length: 16 residues. After removal of 3 bases from V and 0 bases from J, the junction contained 5 bases not matched to a gene. This chain's CDR3 is CASSLEGQGVNTEAFF. In DNA form, the CDR3 reads TGTGCCAGCAGCTTGGAGGGACAGGGTGTGAACACTGAAGCTTTCTTT.

The chain employs TRBV9 and TRBJ1-1; D not resolved. Germline-derived CDR1 and CDR2 are SGDLS and YYNGEE. The CDR3 is made up of 14 amino acids. V lost 0 bases and J lost 3, with 9 bases in between. Here the CDR3 DNA reads TGTGCCAGCAGCGTAGGAGGGTGGGACACTGAAGCTTTCTTT. It specifies CASSVGGWDTEAFF.

This clone has only a few counts. The genes are TRBV10-3 and TRBJ2-1; 8 bases are shared with TRBD2. The CDR3 has 15 amino acids. Germline CDR1 reads ENHRY; CDR2 reads SYGVKD. With V trimmed by 0 bases and J by 6 bases, 4 bases remained unmatched. DNA for the CDR3: TGTGCCATCAGTGAGTCGGCGGGGGGACCCAATGAGCAGTTCTTC. Amino acids: CAISESAGGPNEQFF.

This clone was seen more than once but under ten times. The chain links TRBV11-3 to TRBJ2-7; TRBD2 aligns across 7 bases. This CDR3 is built from 14 residues. J was trimmed by 4 bases and V by 7 bases; bases with no gene match: 10. The germline CDR1 and CDR2 sequences are SGHNT and YENEEA. The CDR3, as DNA: TGTGCCAGCACGGGGGGACTCTATACGTACGAGCAGTACTTC. Protein sequence: CASTGGLYTYEQYF.

This clone ranks as medium-sized (0.01 to 0.1%). The chain employs TRBV6-8 and TRBJ2-7, with 10 bases fitting TRBD1. The length of the CDR3 is 16 residues. V lost 5 bases and J lost 4; bases outside the gene matches: 11. Germline V CDR1 and CDR2: MNHGY, SAAAGT. CDR3 amino acids: CASSDYRMDRGYEQYF. As DNA, the CDR3 is TGTGCCAGCAGTGACTATAGGATGGACAGGGGGTACGAGCAGTACTTC.

This clone ranks as medium-sized. The rearrangement uses TRBV18 and TRBJ2-1; no definite D call. In germline, CDR1 is KGHSH, CDR2 LQKENI. The CDR3 sequence is 16 residues long. V lost 0 bases and J lost 4, with 13 bases in between. The CDR3, as DNA: TGTGCCAGCTCACCACCGTCCCGGAGTGATTACAATGAGCAGTTCTTC. Translated: CASSPPSRSDYNEQFF.